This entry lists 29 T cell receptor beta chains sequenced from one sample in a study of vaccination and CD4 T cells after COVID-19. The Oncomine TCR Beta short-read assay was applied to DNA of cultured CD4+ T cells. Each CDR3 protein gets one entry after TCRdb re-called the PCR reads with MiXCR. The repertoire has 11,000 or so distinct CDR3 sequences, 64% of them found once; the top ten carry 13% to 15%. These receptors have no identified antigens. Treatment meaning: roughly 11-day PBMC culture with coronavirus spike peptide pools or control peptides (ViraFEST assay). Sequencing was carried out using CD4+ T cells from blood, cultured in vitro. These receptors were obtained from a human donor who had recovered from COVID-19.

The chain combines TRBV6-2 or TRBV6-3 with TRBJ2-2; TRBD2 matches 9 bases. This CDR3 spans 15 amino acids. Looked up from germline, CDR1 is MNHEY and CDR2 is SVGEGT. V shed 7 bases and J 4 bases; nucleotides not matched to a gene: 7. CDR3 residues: CASTRSGRGTGELFF. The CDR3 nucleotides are TGTGCCAGCACCCGTAGCGGGAGAGGCACCGGGGAGCTGTTTTTT.

CDR3 nucleotide sequence: TGTGCCAGCAGTTACTCCGGACGGAATAGCAATCAGCCCCAGCATTTT. This translates into CASSYSGRNSNQPQHF. This chain joins TRBV6-5 and TRBJ1-5; D call uncertain. The ends were cut back, 0 bases at V and 0 bases at J, with 9 bases in the middle. This CDR3 has 16 residues. Germline V gene data show CDR1 as MNHEY and CDR2 as SVGAGI.

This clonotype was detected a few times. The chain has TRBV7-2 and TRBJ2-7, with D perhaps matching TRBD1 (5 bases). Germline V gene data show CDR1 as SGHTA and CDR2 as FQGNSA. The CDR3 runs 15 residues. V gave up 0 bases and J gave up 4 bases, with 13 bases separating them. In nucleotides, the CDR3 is TGTGCCAGCAGCTTAGCGGCCGACAGTGGATACGAGCAGTACTTC. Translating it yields CASSLAADSGYEQYF.

The CDR3 DNA reads TGTGCCAGCAGGAGGGGGAGGGCCAGCAATGAGCAGTTCTTC. Translated: CASRRGRASNEQFF. V usage is TRBV9 and J usage is TRBJ2-1; D might be TRBD2 (7 bases). Looked up from germline, CDR1 is SGDLS and CDR2 is YYNGEE. The CDR3 runs to 14 residues. The germline V and J ends were trimmed by 5 bases and 6 bases, with 15 bases remaining between them.

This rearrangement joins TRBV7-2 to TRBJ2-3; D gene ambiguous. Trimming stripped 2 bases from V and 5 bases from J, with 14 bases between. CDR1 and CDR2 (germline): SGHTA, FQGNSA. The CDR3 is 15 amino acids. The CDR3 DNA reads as TGTGCCAGCAGCTTATGGGTGAAGAGTGGAGATACGCAGTATTTT. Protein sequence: CASSLWVKSGDTQYF. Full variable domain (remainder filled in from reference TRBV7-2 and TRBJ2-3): GAGVSQSPSNKVTEKGKDVELRCDPISGHTALYWYRQSLGQGLEFLIYFQGNSAPDKSGLPSDRFSAERTGGSVSTLTIQRTQQEDSAVYLCASSLWVKSGDTQYFGPGTRLTVL.

This CDR3 is CASSRLPGQRAFF. The CDR3 DNA sequence: TGTGCCAGCAGCCGGTTACCGGGACAGAGAGCTTTCTTT. The rearrangement links TRBV11-2 to TRBJ1-1, with TRBD1 matching over 7 bases. The CDR3 is 13 amino acids. The V and J ends lost 5 bases and 10 bases, in that order; junction bases with no gene match: 10. CDR1 and CDR2 from the germline V gene are SGHAT and FQNNGV. The whole variable domain, filled in from reference TRBV11-2 and TRBJ1-1, reads EAGVAQSPRYKIIEKRQSVAFWCNPISGHATLYWYQQILGQGPKLLIQFQNNGVVDDSQLPKDRFSAERLKGVDSTLKIQPAKLEDSAVYLCASSRLPGQRAFFGQGTRLTVV.

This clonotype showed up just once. The CDR3, as DNA: TGTGCCAGCAGAGGGAGGGGTCTAAACACCGGGGAGCTGTTTTTT. Residues: CASRGRGLNTGELFF. The chain couples TRBV6-1 to TRBJ2-2; 7 bases agree with TRBD2. V dropped 6 bases and J dropped 2; count of bases not matched to a gene: 6. The CDR3 is made up of 15 amino acids. Germline CDR1 is MNHNS and CDR2 is SASEGT.

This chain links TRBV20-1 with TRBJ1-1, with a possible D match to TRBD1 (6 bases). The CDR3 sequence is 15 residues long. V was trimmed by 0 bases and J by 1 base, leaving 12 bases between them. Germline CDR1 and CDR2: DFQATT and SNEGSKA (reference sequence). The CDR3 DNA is TGCAGTGCTAGAGAAGCAGGGGCAAGGAACACTGAAGCTTTCTTT. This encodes CSAREAGARNTEAFF.

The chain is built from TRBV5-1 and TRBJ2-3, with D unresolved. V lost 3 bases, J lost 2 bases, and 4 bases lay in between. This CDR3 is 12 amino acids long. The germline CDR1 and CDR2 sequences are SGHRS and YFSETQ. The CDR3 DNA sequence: TGCGCCAGCAGCTCTTCCACAGATACGCAGTATTTT. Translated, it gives CASSSSTDTQYF.

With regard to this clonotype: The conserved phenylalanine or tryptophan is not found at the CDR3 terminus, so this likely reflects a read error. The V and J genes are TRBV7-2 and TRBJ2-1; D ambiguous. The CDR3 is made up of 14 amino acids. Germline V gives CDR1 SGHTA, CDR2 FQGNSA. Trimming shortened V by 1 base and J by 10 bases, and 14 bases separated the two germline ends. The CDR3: CASSLVGRYLEQFL. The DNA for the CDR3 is TGTGCCAGCAGCTTAGTGGGAAGGTACTTGGAGCAGTTCCTC.

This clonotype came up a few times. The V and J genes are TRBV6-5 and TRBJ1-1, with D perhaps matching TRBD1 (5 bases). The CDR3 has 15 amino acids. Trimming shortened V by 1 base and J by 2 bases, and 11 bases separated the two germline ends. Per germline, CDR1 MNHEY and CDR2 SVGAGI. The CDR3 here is CASSYYTGDNTEAFF. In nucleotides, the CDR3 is TGTGCCAGCAGTTACTATACAGGTGATAACACTGAAGCTTTCTTT.

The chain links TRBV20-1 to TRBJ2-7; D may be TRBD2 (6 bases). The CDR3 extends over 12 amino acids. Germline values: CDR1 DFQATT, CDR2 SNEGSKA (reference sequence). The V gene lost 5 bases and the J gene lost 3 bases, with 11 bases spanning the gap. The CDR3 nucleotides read TGCAGTGCTTCGCGGGGCAACTACGAGCAGTACTTC. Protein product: CSASRGNYEQYF.

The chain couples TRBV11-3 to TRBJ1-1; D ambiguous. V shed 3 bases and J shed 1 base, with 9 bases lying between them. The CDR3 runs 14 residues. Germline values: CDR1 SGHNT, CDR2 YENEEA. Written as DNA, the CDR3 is TGTGCCAGCAGCTTGTACACCCAGAACACTGAAGCTTTCTTT. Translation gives CASSLYTQNTEAFF.

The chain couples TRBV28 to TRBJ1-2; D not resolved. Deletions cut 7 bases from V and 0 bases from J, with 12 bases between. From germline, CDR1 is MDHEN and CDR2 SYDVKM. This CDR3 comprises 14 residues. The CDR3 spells CASIEAGPNYGYTF. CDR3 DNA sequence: TGTGCCAGCATCGAGGCAGGCCCTAACTATGGCTACACCTTC.

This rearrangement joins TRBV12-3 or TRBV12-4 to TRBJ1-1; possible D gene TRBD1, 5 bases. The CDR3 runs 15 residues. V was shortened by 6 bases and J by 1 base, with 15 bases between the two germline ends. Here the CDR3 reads CASRLTTARNTEAFF. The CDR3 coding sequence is TGTGCCAGCAGACTCACGACAGCCCGGAACACTGAAGCTTTCTTT.

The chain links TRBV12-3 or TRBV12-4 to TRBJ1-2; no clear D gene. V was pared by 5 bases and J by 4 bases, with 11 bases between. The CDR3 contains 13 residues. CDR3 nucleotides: TGTGCCAGCAGTCCCCAGACTATCTATGGCTACACCTTC. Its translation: CASSPQTIYGYTF.

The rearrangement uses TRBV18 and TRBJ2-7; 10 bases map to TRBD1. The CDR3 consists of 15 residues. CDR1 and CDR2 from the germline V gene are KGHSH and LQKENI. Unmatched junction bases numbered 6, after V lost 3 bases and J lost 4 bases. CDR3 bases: TGTGCCAGCTCACCTGCGGGACAGGGGAAGTACGAGCAGTACTTC. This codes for CASSPAGQGKYEQYF.

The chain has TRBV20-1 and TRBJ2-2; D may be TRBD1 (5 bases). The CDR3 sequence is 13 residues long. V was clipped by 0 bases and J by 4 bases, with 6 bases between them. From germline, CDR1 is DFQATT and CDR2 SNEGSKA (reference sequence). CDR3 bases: TGCAGTGCTAGAGAGACAGTCACCGGGGAGCTGTTTTTT. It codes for CSARETVTGELFF.

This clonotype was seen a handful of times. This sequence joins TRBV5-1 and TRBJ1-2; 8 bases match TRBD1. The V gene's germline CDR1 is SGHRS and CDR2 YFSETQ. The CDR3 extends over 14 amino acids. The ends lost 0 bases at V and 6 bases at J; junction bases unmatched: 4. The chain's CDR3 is CASSLDRGNDGYTF. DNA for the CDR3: TGCGCCAGCAGCTTGGACAGGGGGAATGATGGCTACACCTTC.

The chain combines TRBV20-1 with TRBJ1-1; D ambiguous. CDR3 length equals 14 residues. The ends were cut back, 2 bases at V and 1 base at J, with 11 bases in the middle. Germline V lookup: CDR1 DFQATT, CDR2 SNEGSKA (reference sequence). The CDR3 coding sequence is TGCAGTGCTAGAAATCCCATGGGGAACACTGAAGCTTTCTTT. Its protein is CSARNPMGNTEAFF.

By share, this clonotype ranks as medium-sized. The CDR3 bases are TGTGCCAGCAGCTTAACCAGAGACAATGAGCAGTTCTTC. Its translation: CASSLTRDNEQFF. The chain joins TRBV7-6 to TRBJ2-1; D is unresolved. The germline V gene has CDR1 SGHVS and CDR2 FNYEAQ. The CDR3 length is 13 residues. Trimming pared 2 bases from V and 5 bases from J, leaving 7 bases between.

CDR3 loop: CASSPRGGDEETQYF. The CDR3 DNA reads TGTGCCAGCAGCCCCCGGGGGGGGGACGAAGAGACCCAGTACTTC. V is TRBV7-9 and J is TRBJ2-5; TRBD2 matches 8 bases. Unmatched junction bases numbered 8, after V lost 5 bases and J lost 3 bases. The CDR3 sequence is 15 residues long. CDR1 is SEHNR and CDR2 is FQNEAQ in the germline V gene (reference sequence).

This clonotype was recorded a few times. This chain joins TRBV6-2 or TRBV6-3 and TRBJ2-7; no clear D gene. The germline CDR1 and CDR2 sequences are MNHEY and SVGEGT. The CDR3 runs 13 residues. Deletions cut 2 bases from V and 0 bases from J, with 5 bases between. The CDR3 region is CASSYAGSYEQYF. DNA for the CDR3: TGTGCCAGCAGTTACGCAGGCTCCTACGAGCAGTACTTC.

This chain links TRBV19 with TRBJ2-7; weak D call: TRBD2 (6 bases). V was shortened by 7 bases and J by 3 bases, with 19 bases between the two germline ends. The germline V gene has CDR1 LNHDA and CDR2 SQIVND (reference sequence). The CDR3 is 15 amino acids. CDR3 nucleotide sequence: TGTGCCAGTAAAGAGGAGGGGAGGAATATCTACGAGCAGTACTTC. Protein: CASKEEGRNIYEQYF.

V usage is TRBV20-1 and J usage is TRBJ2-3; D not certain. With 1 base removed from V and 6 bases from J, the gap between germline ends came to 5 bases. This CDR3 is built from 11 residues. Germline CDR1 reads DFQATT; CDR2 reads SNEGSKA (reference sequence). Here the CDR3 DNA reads TGCAGTGCTAGAGTTGCGGATACGCAGTATTTT. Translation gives CSARVADTQYF.

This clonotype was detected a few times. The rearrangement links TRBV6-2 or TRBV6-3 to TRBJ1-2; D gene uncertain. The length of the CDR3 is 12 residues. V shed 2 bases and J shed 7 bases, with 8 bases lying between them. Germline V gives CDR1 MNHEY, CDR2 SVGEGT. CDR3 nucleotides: TGTGCCAGCAGTTACGATCTGGGTGGCTACACCTTC. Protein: CASSYDLGGYTF.

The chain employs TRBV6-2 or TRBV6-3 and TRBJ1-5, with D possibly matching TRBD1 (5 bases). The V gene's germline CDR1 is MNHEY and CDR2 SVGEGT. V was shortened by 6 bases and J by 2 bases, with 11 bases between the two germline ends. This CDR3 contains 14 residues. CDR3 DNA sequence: TGTGCCAGCAGAAGGCAGGGCGGCAATCAGCCCCAGCATTTT. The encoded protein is CASRRQGGNQPQHF.

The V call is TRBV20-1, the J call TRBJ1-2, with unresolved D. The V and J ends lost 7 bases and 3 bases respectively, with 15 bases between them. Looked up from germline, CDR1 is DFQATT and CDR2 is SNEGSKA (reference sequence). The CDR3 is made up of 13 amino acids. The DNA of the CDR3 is TGCAGTGTTTGGGTCCCCGGCTACTATGGCTACACCTTC. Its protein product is CSVWVPGYYGYTF.

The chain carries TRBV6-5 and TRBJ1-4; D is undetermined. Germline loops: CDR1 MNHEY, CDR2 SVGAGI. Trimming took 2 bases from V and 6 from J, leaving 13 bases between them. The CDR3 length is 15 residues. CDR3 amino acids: CASSYDGARDEKLFF. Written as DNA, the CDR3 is TGTGCCAGCAGTTACGATGGCGCCCGGGATGAAAAACTGTTTTTT.